This entry lists 5 T cell receptor beta chains sequenced from one sample in a study of neurological immune-mediated disorders. Via MiXCR, TCRdb re-called the 5' RACE reads, giving one row per CDR3 protein. The sample includes 80,000 or so distinct CDR3 sequences, roughly 9.5% of them seen just once. Sequenced input: PBMCs. These receptors were taken from a middle-aged man in good health.

This clonotype was counted only a few times. A read error may explain this, as a much larger clone is one base away. CDR3 loop: CASSLTAGRGSGNTIYF. CDR3 DNA sequence: TGTGCCAGCAGCTTAACGGCTGGCAGGGGCTCTGGAAACACCATATATTTT. This chain uses TRBV7-8 with TRBJ1-3; a possible D gene is TRBD1 (6 bases). Germline V lookup: CDR1 SGHVS, CDR2 FQNEAQ. This CDR3 comprises 17 residues. The V and J ends lost 2 bases and 0 bases respectively, with 14 bases between them.

This clonotype was counted many times. This sequence joins TRBV15 and TRBJ1-2; 10 positions agree with TRBD1. This CDR3 is 17 amino acids long. CDR1 is LNHNV and CDR2 is YYDKDF in the germline V gene (reference sequence). Trimming at V came to 3 bases and at J to 7 bases, leaving 14 bases not matched to a gene. CDR3: CATSRDHTGTGDSGYTF. CDR3 coding DNA: TGTGCCACCAGCAGGGACCATACCGGGACAGGGGACAGTGGCTACACCTTC.

The CDR3 sequence: CASSVQDDQPQHF. The CDR3 region has the DNA TGTGCCAGTAGTGTACAGGATGATCAGCCCCAGCATTTT. V usage is TRBV19 and J usage is TRBJ1-5; maybe TRBD1 (5 bases). This CDR3 contains 13 residues. Trimming shortened V by 5 bases and J by 5 bases, and 10 bases separated the two germline ends. Germline V gene sequence: CDR1 LNHDA, CDR2 SQIVND (reference sequence). The full variable domain, with the rest looked up from reference TRBV19 and TRBJ1-5, is DGGITQSPKYLFRKEGQNVTLSCEQNLNHDAMYWYRQDPGQGLRLIYYSQIVNDFQKGDIAEGYSVSREKKESFPLTVTSAQKNPTAFYLCASSVQDDQPQHFGDGTRLSIL.

This clonotype was counted at least ten times. This chain links TRBV9 with TRBJ2-7, with D perhaps matching TRBD2 (5 bases). There are 13 residues in the CDR3. Per germline, CDR1 SGDLS and CDR2 YYNGEE. Trimming shortened V by 4 bases and J by 3 bases, and 11 bases separated the two germline ends. The CDR3 DNA follows: TGTGCCAGCAGCCCGGGATATGGCTACGAGCAGTACTTC. Translation gives CASSPGYGYEQYF.

This clonotype was observed many times. The V gene is TRBV7-2, the J gene TRBJ1-2; 9 nucleotides align to TRBD1. The germline V gene encodes CDR1 SGHTA and CDR2 FQGNSA. V was pared by 1 base and J by 6 bases, with 6 bases of the junction left unmatched. This CDR3 region has 15 residues. CDR3 protein: CASSLVQGAINGYTF. CDR3 in DNA: TGTGCCAGCAGCTTAGTACAGGGGGCGATCAATGGCTACACCTTC.